This T cell receptor beta chain is from a study of blood T cells in healthy people across ages. For the second PCR, which ran for about 7 to 12 cycles, a sample-barcoded 5' primer and a J-beta primer mix were used. MiXCR, applied by TCRdb to the 5' RACE reads, yields one record per CDR3 protein. The sample lists 700,000 to 850,000 distinct CDR3 sequences; about 36% were seen once. This clonotype was picked up a small number of times. Germline V gene data show CDR1 as SEHNR and CDR2 as FQNEAQ (reference sequence). This CDR3 contains 14 residues. J was trimmed by 11 bases and V by 5 bases; bases with no gene match: 14.

The chain uses TRBV7-9 and TRBJ2-5; 7 nucleotides align to TRBD1. The receptor was derived from a man in his late teens or twenties in good health. The source material was blood. CDR3 loop: CASSTTTGYNEQYF. The CDR3 DNA follows: TGTGCCAGCAGCACCACGACAGGGTACAATGAGCAGTACTTC.